The 26 T cell receptor beta chains given below trace back to one sample, sequenced in a study of T cells in Graves' hyperthyroidism and ophthalmopathy. TCR beta CDR3 sequences were amplified from RNA transcripts. A first-round RT-PCR of the TCR CDR3 used the HTBI primer set. TCRdb reprocessed the multiplex PCR reads with MiXCR, giving one entry per CDR3 protein. There are 350,000 to 400,000 distinct CDR3 sequences in the sample; approximately 20% occur only once, and approximately 4% lies in the top ten. The sequencing sample was made of blood. These receptors were obtained from a woman aged 18 to 35 with Graves' hyperthyroidism.

This clonotype was seen many times. This chain uses TRBV20-1 with TRBJ2-7; TRBD2 matches at 7 bases. CDR1 and CDR2 (germline): DFQATT, SNEGSKA (reference sequence). The V and J ends lost 1 base and 0 bases, in that order; junction bases with no gene match: 0. CDR3 size: 13 residues. This CDR3 reads CSARGTSSYEQYF. The CDR3 DNA reads as TGCAGTGCTAGAGGGACTAGCTCCTACGAGCAGTACTTC.

This clonotype was recorded at least ten times. The chain has TRBV2 and TRBJ1-2; possibly TRBD1 for D (5 bases). The CDR3 runs 15 residues. Germline loops: CDR1 SNHLY, CDR2 FYNNEI. The ends were cut back, 7 bases at V and 8 bases at J, with 23 bases in the middle. CDR3 loop: CASIPNWGQLRGYTF. In DNA form, the CDR3 reads TGTGCCAGCATCCCCAACTGGGGCCAGCTGCGGGGCTACACCTTC.

This clonotype showed up many times. The rearrangement joins TRBV12-3 or TRBV12-4 to TRBJ1-5, with TRBD1 as a possible D gene (5 bases). CDR3 length equals 14 residues. V dropped 3 bases and J dropped 7 bases, with 13 bases sitting between them. CDR3 in amino acids: CASSFGGGDQPQHF. The CDR3 DNA sequence: TGTGCCAGCAGTTTCGGGGGAGGGGACCAGCCCCAGCATTTT.

Ten or more counts support this clonotype. CDR3 in amino acids: CASSVDRSNYGYTF. The CDR3 DNA reads TGTGCCAGCAGTGTAGACAGGTCTAACTATGGCTACACCTTC. The V and J genes are TRBV27 and TRBJ1-2; a possible D gene is TRBD1 (6 bases). V was cut by 5 bases and J by 0 bases, with 10 bases left in between. In germline, CDR1 is MNHEY, CDR2 SMNVEV (reference sequence). This CDR3 has 14 amino acids.

At least ten counts were recorded for this clonotype. This chain joins TRBV30 and TRBJ1-3, with D uncertain. Trimming took off 3 bases at V and 4 bases at J, with 13 bases between the two ends. There are 14 residues in the CDR3. Germline V gives CDR1 GTSNPN, CDR2 SVGIG (reference sequence). The chain's CDR3 is CAWRRATLGNTIYF. The CDR3 DNA reads as TGTGCCTGGAGAAGGGCCACCCTCGGAAACACCATATATTTT.

In its sample, this clonotype was seen many times. The chain couples TRBV4-1 to TRBJ1-2; 7 nucleotides match TRBD1. The CDR3 runs 14 residues. Trimming took 10 bases from V and 6 from J; bases not matched to a gene: 14. The germline V gene has CDR1 MGHRA and CDR2 YSYEKL. The CDR3 bases are TGCGCCACCAGGGGGGGAAGACAGGGTCATGGCTACACCTTC. This gives the protein CATRGGRQGHGYTF.

This clonotype was recorded at least ten times. The chain combines TRBV29-1 with TRBJ2-7; D tentatively fits TRBD1 or TRBD2 (5 bases each). From germline, CDR1 is SQVTM and CDR2 ANQGSEA. The length of the CDR3 is 14 residues. V lost 5 bases to trimming and J lost 3 bases, with 17 bases between them. CDR3 nucleotides: TGCAGCGTTAAACTCACGGGGACCCACTACGAGCAGTACTTC. This codes for CSVKLTGTHYEQYF.

This clonotype was recorded at least ten times. V usage is TRBV12-3 or TRBV12-4 and J usage is TRBJ1-2; D unresolved. The ends were cut back, 6 bases at V and 2 bases at J, with 13 bases in the middle. The CDR3 sequence is 14 residues long. The DNA for the CDR3 is TGTGCCAGCAGGTTTGGAAGAAGGAACTATGGCTACACCTTC. It encodes CASRFGRRNYGYTF.

The chain carries TRBV7-8 and TRBJ2-5; TRBD2 matches at 14 bases. With 8 bases clipped from V and 5 bases from J, the junction kept 10 bases outside the gene matches. CDR3 length equals 16 residues. Germline V CDR1 and CDR2: SGHVS, FQNEAQ. The CDR3 DNA reads TGTGCCAGCCGCTCTAGACTAGCGGGGGGGCTTGAGACCCAGTACTTC. It yields the protein CASRSRLAGGLETQYF. The variable domain in full, completed from reference TRBV7-8 and TRBJ2-5, reads GAGVSQSPRYKVAKRGQDVALRCDPISGHVSLFWYQQALGQGPEFLTYFQNEAQLDKSGLPSDRFFAERPEGSVSTLKIQRTQQEDSAVYLCASRSRLAGGLETQYFGPGTRLLVL.

This clonotype was seen a few times. The chain has TRBV2 and TRBJ2-7, with D possibly TRBD2 on 7 matching bases. V lost 8 bases and J lost 1, with 18 bases in between. CDR1 SNHLY and CDR2 FYNNEI come from the germline V gene. This CDR3 contains 15 residues. CDR3 in DNA: TGTGCCAGCGGCAGTGCGGGGGCCCCTTCCTACGAGCAGTACTTC. This encodes CASGSAGAPSYEQYF.

This clonotype was observed at least ten times. The gene calls are TRBV7-9 and TRBJ2-7, with D hard to call. Trimming removed 5 bases at V and 9 bases at J, with 14 bases between. Germline CDR1 and CDR2: SEHNR and FQNEAQ (reference sequence). The CDR3 consists of 12 residues. As DNA, the CDR3 is TGTGCCAGCAGCCCCCTGTTGGGATGGCAGTACTTC. Its protein is CASSPLLGWQYF. The variable domain in full, with the rest retrieved from reference TRBV7-9 and TRBJ2-7, is DTGVSQNPRHKITKRGQNVTFRCDPISEHNRLYWYRQTLGQGPEFLTYFQNEAQLEKSRLLSDRFSAERPKGSFSTLEIQRTEQGDSAMYLCASSPLLGWQYFGPGTRLTVT.

V gene TRBV5-1 combines with J gene TRBJ1-1, with D uncertain. The CDR3 covers 15 residues. Trimming took 0 bases from V and 2 from J, leaving 11 bases between them. Germline values: CDR1 SGHRS, CDR2 YFSETQ. The CDR3 is CASSLAGVSNTEAFF. The CDR3, as DNA: TGCGCCAGCAGCTTGGCCGGGGTCTCAAACACTGAAGCTTTCTTT.

This clonotype came up a few times. This chain joins TRBV30 and TRBJ2-2; D gene ambiguous. Trimming left V 1 base short and J 7 bases short, with 10 bases between. This CDR3 is 13 amino acids long. Germline V CDR1 and CDR2: GTSNPN, SVGIG (reference sequence). The CDR3 region has the DNA TGTGCCTGGAGTGAGACGGTTTACGGGGAGCTGTTTTTT. Translated, it gives CAWSETVYGELFF.

This clonotype was observed at least ten times. The gene calls are TRBV5-1 and TRBJ1-1, with 9 bases fitting TRBD1. Germline V gene data show CDR1 as SGHRS and CDR2 as YFSETQ. This CDR3 comprises 16 residues. The trim removed 3 bases at V and 0 bases at J, leaving 6 bases unmatched. Written as DNA, the CDR3 is TGCGCCAGCAGCTACGGACAGGGGTGGATGAACACTGAAGCTTTCTTT. Translation: CASSYGQGWMNTEAFF.

This clonotype was counted at least ten times. The rearrangement links TRBV2 to TRBJ2-7; D gene unclear. V was clipped by 8 bases and J by 7 bases, with 12 bases between them. From germline, CDR1 is SNHLY and CDR2 FYNNEI. The CDR3 runs 11 residues. The DNA for the CDR3 is TGTGCCAGCTCCAACCCGGAAGAGCAGTACTTC. Translated, it gives CASSNPEEQYF.

Remarks on this clonotype: This sequence may be a read error, since a much larger clone differs from it by one base. The gene calls are TRBV10-3 and TRBJ2-5, with 7 bases identical to TRBD2. The trim removed 4 bases at V and 5 bases at J, leaving 19 bases unmatched. This CDR3 region has 18 residues. CDR1 and CDR2 (germline): ENHRY, SYGVKD. CDR3 protein: CAISAISRPGLTRETQYF. The CDR3 nucleotides are TGTGCCATCAGTGCGATCTCACGCCCGGGACTAACGAGGGAGACCCAGTACTTC.

In this sample, this clonotype turned up many times. The CDR3 protein is CASSEGYVTEAFF. The CDR3 coding sequence is TGTGCCAGCAGTGAGGGTTATGTTACTGAAGCTTTCTTT. This chain links TRBV2 with TRBJ1-1; D call uncertain. The CDR3 is made up of 13 amino acids. Germline V gene sequence: CDR1 SNHLY, CDR2 FYNNEI. With 3 bases removed from V and 5 bases from J, the gap between germline ends came to 10 bases.

This clonotype was detected many times. The V and J genes are TRBV4-1 and TRBJ2-2; 9 bases map to TRBD2. The trim removed 2 bases at V and 5 bases at J, leaving 18 bases unmatched. Germline V CDR1 and CDR2: MGHRA, YSYEKL. The CDR3 consists of 20 residues. CDR3 DNA: TGCGCCAGCAGCCAATGGAAAAGGCTAGCGGGGTCTGCGTTAACCGGGGAGCTGTTTTTT. The encoded protein is CASSQWKRLAGSALTGELFF.

The table lists this clonotype with many counts. The chain uses TRBV28 and TRBJ2-7; 13 nucleotides agree with TRBD2. The germline V gene has CDR1 MDHEN and CDR2 SYDVKM. J was trimmed by 2 bases and V by 4 bases; bases with no gene match: 2. This CDR3 is 15 amino acids long. The CDR3 nucleotides are TGTGCCAGCAGTTCAGGGACTAGCGGGGCCTACGAGCAGTACTTC. Its translation: CASSSGTSGAYEQYF.

This clonotype was detected ten times or more. A read error may produce the germline difference seen at one junction end. CDR3 DNA: TGTGCCAGCAAGTGGGACAGAGAAAACATTAAGTACTTC. Protein: CASKWDRENIKYF. The chain carries TRBV2 and TRBJ2-4, with 7 bases matching TRBD1. Germline V gene lookup returns CDR1 SNHLY and CDR2 FYNNEI. The CDR3 loop spans 13 amino acids.

This clonotype came up many times. The chain links TRBV27 to TRBJ1-2, with TRBD1 matching over 9 bases. The V gene's germline CDR1 is MNHEY and CDR2 SMNVEV (reference sequence). The CDR3 length is 13 residues. Trimming at V came to 8 bases and at J to 4 bases, leaving 5 bases not matched to a gene. CDR3 nucleotides: TGTGCCAGCGCCCTGACAGGGGGCTATGGCTACACCTTC. Amino acid sequence: CASALTGGYGYTF.

This clonotype was counted many times. The chain recombines TRBV20-1 with TRBJ2-7; 9 nucleotides agree with TRBD1. The CDR3 length is 13 residues. The germline gives CDR1 DFQATT, CDR2 SNEGSKA (reference sequence). With 5 bases clipped from V and 3 bases from J, the junction kept 5 bases outside the gene matches. CDR3 loop: CSASGTGYYEQYF. The CDR3 bases are TGCAGTGCTTCCGGGACAGGGTACTACGAGCAGTACTTC.

This clonotype was detected many times. V is TRBV6-5 and J is TRBJ1-3, with D unresolved. The CDR3 has 16 amino acids. The V end lost 4 bases, the J end lost 0 bases, and 13 bases lay between the germline ends. The germline CDR1 and CDR2 sequences are MNHEY and SVGAGI. CDR3 in DNA: TGTGCCAGCAGTTCAGCGGGCACATTCTCTGGAAACACCATATATTTT. Protein: CASSSAGTFSGNTIYF.

This clonotype came up a few times. CDR3 loop: CASSPGTGGLDTEAFF. In DNA form, the CDR3 reads TGTGCCAGCTCACCTGGGACAGGGGGCTTGGACACTGAAGCTTTCTTT. This chain links TRBV18 with TRBJ1-1; 12 nucleotides align to TRBD1. The V gene end was trimmed by 3 bases and the J gene end by 3 bases; junction bases not matched to a gene: 5. Germline lookup yields CDR1 KGHSH and CDR2 LQKENI. CDR3 length: 16 residues.

This clonotype appeared many times. The chain uses TRBV9 and TRBJ1-3; 9 bases line up with TRBD1. V was clipped by 0 bases and J by 7 bases; unmatched bases: 8. Germline-derived CDR1 and CDR2 are SGDLS and YYNGEE. The CDR3 covers 16 residues. CDR3 sequence (DNA): TGTGCCAGCAGCGTAGACCCGACAGGGGGTCGGAACACCATATATTTT. It encodes CASSVDPTGGRNTIYF.

This clonotype was counted at least ten times. This chain joins TRBV5-1 and TRBJ2-2, with D possibly being TRBD1 (5 bases). Per the germline V gene, CDR1 is SGHRS and CDR2 is YFSETQ. This CDR3 is 15 amino acids long. The V end was cut by 7 bases, the J end by 0 bases, with 13 bases between. The CDR3 loop reads CASYPQVSNTGELFF. The CDR3 region has the DNA TGCGCCAGCTATCCACAGGTCTCGAACACCGGGGAGCTGTTTTTT.